Listed here is a single TCR beta chain. These data come from a study of T cell changes during pregnancy in multiple sclerosis. The germline gives CDR1 LNHDA, CDR2 SQIVND (reference sequence). The CDR3 totals 15 residues. V lost 3 bases to trimming and J lost 8 bases; unmatched junction nucleotides: 9. Produced via immunoSEQ multiplex PCR; TCRdb's table is partial and in-frame only. The sample includes about 53,000 clones, under 95% of them seen just once. Specimen: CD8+ T cells from peripheral blood mononuclear cells, collected before pregnancy. This TCR came from a female donor with multiple sclerosis, enrolled in a pregnancy study. The genes are TRBV19 and TRBJ2-2, with 7 positions matching TRBD1. CDR3 nucleotide sequence: TGTGCCAGTAGTATCGGAAGTGGGACAGTAGGGGAGCTGTTTTTT. This encodes CASSIGSGTVGELFF.